Sequencing of this T cell receptor beta chain was carried out in a study of regulatory T cells in long-lasting Graves disease. Time point defined: persistent/refractory GD, antithyroid drugs over 5 years with positive TRAb. With RNA extracted from PBMCs as input, the TCR library was made. EDTA tubes were used for drawing 8.5 to 9.5 milliliters of peripheral blood. Researchers made TCR beta libraries by using iRepertoire HTBI primers and running Arm-PCR on CDR3 regions. TCRdb used MiXCR to reprocess the multiplex PCR reads, holding one entry per CDR3 protein. The repertoire holds 390,000 or so distinct CDR3 sequences, roughly 25% seen once, with around 30% in the top ten. Specimen: peripheral blood mononuclear cells (PBMCs), collected when the disease was refractory, from a patient treated with antithyroid drugs. The TCR comes from a woman in her thirties or forties with Graves disease.

CDR3 DNA: TGTGCCAGCTCACCTAACAGTCCTGAAGCTTTCTTT. Encoded protein: CASSPNSPEAFF. The chain carries TRBV18 and TRBJ1-1; D unclear. The CDR3 runs to 12 residues. CDR1 is KGHSH, CDR2 LQKENI, per germline. Deletions cut 3 bases from V and 6 bases from J, with 8 bases between. The full variable domain, in which reference TRBV18 and TRBJ1-1 provide the parts outside the CDR3, is NAGVMQNPRHLVRRRGQEARLRCSPMKGHSHVYWYRQLPEEGLKFMVYLQKENIIDESGMPKERFSAEFPKEGPSILRIQQVVRGDSAAYFCASSPNSPEAFFGQGTRLTVV.